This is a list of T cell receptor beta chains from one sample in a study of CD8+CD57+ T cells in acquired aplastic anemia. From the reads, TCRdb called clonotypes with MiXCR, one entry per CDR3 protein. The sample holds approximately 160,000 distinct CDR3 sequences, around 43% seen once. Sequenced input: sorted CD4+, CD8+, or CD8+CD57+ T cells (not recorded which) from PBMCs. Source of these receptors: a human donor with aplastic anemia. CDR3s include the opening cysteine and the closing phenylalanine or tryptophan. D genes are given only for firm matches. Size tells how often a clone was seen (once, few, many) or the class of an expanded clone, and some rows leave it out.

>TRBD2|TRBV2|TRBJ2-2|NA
TGTGCCAGCAGGACTAGCGGGAGGGGTACCGGGGAGCTGTTTTTT
CASRTSGRGTGELFF
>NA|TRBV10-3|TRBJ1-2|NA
TGTGCCATCAGTGAGGTGGGACCCTTGTATGGCTACACCTTC
CAISEVGPLYGYTF
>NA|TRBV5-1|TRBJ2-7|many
TGCGCCAGCAGCCGCACTCGAGGGCAGCACTACGAGCAGTACTTC
CASSRTRGQHYEQYF
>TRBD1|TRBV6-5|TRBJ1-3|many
TGTGCCAGCAGGGGACAGGGGTATGGAAACACCATATATTTT
CASRGQGYGNTIYF
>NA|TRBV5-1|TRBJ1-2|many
TGCGCCAGCAGCCTACAGGGTTTGGATGGCTACACCTTC
CASSLQGLDGYTF
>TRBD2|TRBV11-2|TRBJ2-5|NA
TGTGCCAGCAGCGTGAGCGGGGGAGGAGAGACCCAGTACTTC
CASSVSGGGETQYF
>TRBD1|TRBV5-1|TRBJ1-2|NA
TGCGCCAGCAGCTTAGCCCTACAGGGGTGGGGCTACACCTTC
CASSLALQGWGYTF
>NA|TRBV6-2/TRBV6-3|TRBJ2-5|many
TGTGCCAGCAGTTACTTCCGGGAGACCCAGTACTTC
CASSYFRETQYF
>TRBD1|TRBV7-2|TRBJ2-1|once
TGTGCCAGCAGCCAGGGGGCCCTCAATGAGCAGTTCTTC
CASSQGALNEQFF
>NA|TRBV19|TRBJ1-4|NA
TGTGCCAGTAGTCCATTAAGAGCAACTAATGAAAAACTGTTTTTT
CASSPLRATNEKLFF
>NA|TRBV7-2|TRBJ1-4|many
TGTGCCAGCAGCTTAGGCTCTAGGACCGAAAAACTGTTTTTT
CASSLGSRTEKLFF
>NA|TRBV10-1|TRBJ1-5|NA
TGTGCCAGCCGTACTGACAGACTTAGCAATCAGCCCCAGCATTTT
CASRTDRLSNQPQHF